This T cell receptor (beta chain) appears in the sequencing data of a study of blood T cell repertoires in COVID-19. This clone has just one count. The CDR3 sequence is 18 residues long. Germline-derived CDR1 and CDR2 are SGHNT and YYREEE (reference sequence). V dropped 2 bases and J dropped 5; count of bases not matched to a gene: 15. The authors' processing: The authors estimated nucleated cell counts from reference gene primer amplification. Sequenced by immunoSEQ multiplex PCR; TCRdb stores in-frame clones only, minus some. V and J calls and clone size follow that table, whereas D and trimming were derived from the DNA. Of around 300,000 clones in the sample, around 83% were seen once.

The J gene is TRBJ2-3, the V gene TRBV5-4, with 9 bases aligning to TRBD2. Sample: peripheral blood. This TCR was sampled from a man younger than 45 with active or convalescent COVID-19. The CDR3 coding sequence is TGTGCCAGCAGCTTCTTAACGGGGGCTAGCGGGGCTGTAGATACGCAGTATTTT. Translation gives CASSFLTGASGAVDTQYF.